A selection of T cell receptor beta chains follows, all from one sample in a study of response to subunit inactivated influenza vaccine. One entry per CDR3 protein, called by TCRdb with MiXCR from the RT-PCR reads. The sample contains about 500,000 distinct CDR3 sequences, 6.5% to 8% of which appear only once. Sequenced material: PBMCs from blood, taken less than 30 months after vaccination. Receptor source: a man aged 45 to 70 who received an inactivated influenza vaccine. CDR3s include the opening cysteine and the closing phenylalanine or tryptophan. Fields, in order: V gene, J gene, CDR3 protein.

TRBV20-1	TRBJ2-3	CSATRSSGGATDTQYF
TRBV3-1	TRBJ2-4	CASSGRGLAGAKNIQYF
TRBV5-8	TRBJ2-4	CASSPGTGKNIQYF
TRBV7-9	TRBJ2-3	CASSHGTNTQYF
TRBV12-3/TRBV12-4	TRBJ2-5	CASSHEPRGWQETQYF
TRBV12-3/TRBV12-4	TRBJ2-4	CASSLAGGNLAKNIQYF
TRBV7-2	TRBJ1-4	CASSSRRKLFF
TRBV2	TRBJ2-7	CASSERGSMPYEQYF
TRBV25-1	TRBJ1-1	CASSELQGRTEAFF
TRBV28	TRBJ2-1	CASSLTYLLAGSNNEQFF
TRBV28	TRBJ1-2	CASSLRGGTYGYTF
TRBV28	TRBJ2-2	CASSPTANTGELFF
TRBV9	TRBJ2-2	CASSVEPASTGELFF
TRBV10-3	TRBJ2-7	CAISKGQGRSYEQYF
TRBV7-2	TRBJ1-1	CASSLVAVNTEAFF
TRBV3-1	TRBJ1-4	CASSQVQGSRSGKLFF
TRBV6-1	TRBJ2-3	CASSEAVSPQISDTQYF
TRBV10-3	TRBJ2-3	CAIRGGGTDTQYF
TRBV9	TRBJ1-2	CASSVVPGVVSYGYTF
TRBV29-1	TRBJ2-5	CSVEDFNRDDQETQYF
TRBV20-1	TRBJ1-6	CSASPVPGLNSPLHF
TRBV5-1	TRBJ2-2	CASSNRNANTGELFF
TRBV6-5	TRBJ2-1	CASSSVLEIEQFF